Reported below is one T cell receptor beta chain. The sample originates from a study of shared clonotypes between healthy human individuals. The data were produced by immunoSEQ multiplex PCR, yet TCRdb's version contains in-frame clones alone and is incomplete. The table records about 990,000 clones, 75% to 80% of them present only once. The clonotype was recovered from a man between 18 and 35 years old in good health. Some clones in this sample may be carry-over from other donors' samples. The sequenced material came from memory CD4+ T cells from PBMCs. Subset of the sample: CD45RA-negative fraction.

Here the CDR3 reads CASSLWGRSGSGADTQYF. The CDR3 DNA reads as TGTGCCAGCAGTTTATGGGGACGAAGCGGGAGTGGAGCAGATACGCAGTATTTT. The chain links TRBV28 to TRBJ2-3; 8 bases map to TRBD2. CDR3 length: 18 amino acids. The germline CDR1 and CDR2 sequences are MDHEN and SYDVKM. The junction had 12 bases not matched to a gene; V was cut back by 0 bases and J by 4 bases. The full variable domain, its missing parts supplied by reference TRBV28 and TRBJ2-3, is DVKVTQSSRYLVKRTGEKVFLECVQDMDHENMFWYRQDPGLGLRLIYFSYDVKMKEKGDIPEGYSVSREKKERFSLILESASTNQTSMYLCASSLWGRSGSGADTQYFGPGTRLTVL.